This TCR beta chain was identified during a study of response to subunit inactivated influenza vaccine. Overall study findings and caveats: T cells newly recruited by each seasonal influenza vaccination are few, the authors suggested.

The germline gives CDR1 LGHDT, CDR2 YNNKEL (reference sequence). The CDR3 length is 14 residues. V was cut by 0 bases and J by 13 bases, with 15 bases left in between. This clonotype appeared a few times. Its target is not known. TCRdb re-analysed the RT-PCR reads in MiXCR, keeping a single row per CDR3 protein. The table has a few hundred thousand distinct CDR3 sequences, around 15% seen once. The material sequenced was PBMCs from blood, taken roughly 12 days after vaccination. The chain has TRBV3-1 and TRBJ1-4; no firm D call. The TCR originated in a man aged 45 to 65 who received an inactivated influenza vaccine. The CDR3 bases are TGTGCCAGCAGCCAAGATCGCTCTCTGGCAATACTGTTTTTT. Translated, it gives CASSQDRSLAILFF.